What follows are 24 T cell receptor beta chains derived from one specimen sequenced in a study of post-analysis software for immune sequencing data. Overall study results and limits: There were a few TRBV segments more frequent in patients than controls, and TRBV5-6, TRBV5-1 and TRBV20-1 were among them.

TCR beta cDNA libraries included unique molecular identifiers. TCRdb called the PCR reads again in MiXCR, with one record for every CDR3 protein. The sample lists over 300,000 distinct CDR3 sequences, roughly 35% occurring once. Antigens of these TCRs are unknown. Sequences were obtained from blood. Receptor source: a girl aged 10-17 years with multiple sclerosis.

The V and J genes are TRBV7-2 and TRBJ1-2; possible D gene TRBD1, 5 bases. Trimming pared 2 bases from V and 0 bases from J, leaving 7 bases between. The CDR3 is 14 residues long. CDR1 and CDR2 (germline): SGHTA, FQGNSA. This CDR3 is CASSLTRANYGYTF. DNA of the CDR3: TGTGCCAGCAGCTTAACCAGGGCTAACTATGGCTACACCTTC.

At least ten counts were recorded for this clonotype. The V and J genes are TRBV29-1 and TRBJ2-5; possible D gene TRBD2, 6 bases. The ends were cut back, 6 bases at V and 5 bases at J, with 10 bases in the middle. The CDR3 is made up of 11 amino acids. Germline CDR1 SQVTM, CDR2 ANQGSEA. Here the CDR3 DNA reads TGCAGCGTCGGAGGGGTGGAGACCCAGTACTTC. Its translation is CSVGGVETQYF.

The chain has TRBV5-1 and TRBJ2-3, with 7 nucleotides matching TRBD2. The V gene end was trimmed by 3 bases and the J gene end by 0 bases; junction bases not matched to a gene: 7. CDR3 length: 16 residues. CDR1 is SGHRS and CDR2 is YFSETQ in the germline V gene. DNA for the CDR3: TGCGCCAGCAGCTATACCGGGACTACTAGCACAGATACGCAGTATTTT. Residues: CASSYTGTTSTDTQYF.

This clonotype has just one count. The chain employs TRBV6-2 or TRBV6-3 and TRBJ2-5; 8 nucleotides line up with TRBD2. There are 15 residues in the CDR3. Germline values: CDR1 MNHEY, CDR2 SVGEGT. V was clipped by 0 bases and J by 11 bases; unmatched bases: 11. The chain's CDR3 is CASSYSPGRGNEQYF. The CDR3 DNA reads TGTGCCAGCAGTTACTCTCCCGGGAGGGGGAATGAGCAGTACTTC.

The V and J genes are TRBV5-1 and TRBJ1-6; D remains ambiguous. Trimming shortened V by 0 bases and J by 7 bases, and 11 bases separated the two germline ends. The CDR3 runs to 15 residues. Germline lookup yields CDR1 SGHRS and CDR2 YFSETQ. This CDR3 is CASSLGVLGNSPLHF. DNA of the CDR3: TGCGCCAGCAGCTTGGGGGTACTTGGGAATTCACCCCTCCACTTT.

This clonotype has a count of ten or more. V and J are TRBV12-3 or TRBV12-4 and TRBJ2-7; D ambiguous. V was trimmed by 4 bases and J by 5 bases, leaving 6 bases between them. This CDR3 is built from 11 residues. DNA of the CDR3: TGTGCCAGCAGTTCCTACAACGAGCAGTACTTC. Translating it yields CASSSYNEQYF.

This clonotype was counted between two and nine times. The genes are TRBV20-1 and TRBJ2-7; the D is unclear. The length of the CDR3 is 12 residues. Looked up from germline, CDR1 is DFQATT and CDR2 is SNEGSKA (reference sequence). The V end was cut by 1 base, the J end by 0 bases, with 4 bases between. The CDR3 loop reads CSARGDSYEQYF. Here the CDR3 DNA reads TGCAGTGCTAGAGGGGACTCCTACGAGCAGTACTTC.

This clonotype was observed a few times. The chain has TRBV7-2 and TRBJ2-7; unclear D gene. CDR3 size: 15 residues. In germline, CDR1 is SGHTA, CDR2 FQGNSA. V was trimmed by 5 bases and J by 1 base, leaving 15 bases between them. CDR3 protein: CASSPGRVGSYEQYF. Written as DNA, the CDR3 is TGTGCCAGCAGCCCAGGACGGGTCGGGTCCTACGAGCAGTACTTC. The entire variable domain, with the rest obtained from reference TRBV7-2 and TRBJ2-7, is as follows: GAGVSQSPSNKVTEKGKDVELRCDPISGHTALYWYRQSLGQGLEFLIYFQGNSAPDKSGLPSDRFSAERTGGSVSTLTIQRTQQEDSAVYLCASSPGRVGSYEQYFGPGTRLTVT.

The chain couples TRBV5-1 to TRBJ2-1; 9 bases match TRBD1. In germline, CDR1 is SGHRS, CDR2 YFSETQ. Losses at the gene ends were 4 bases for V and 9 bases for J; bases not matched to a gene: 8. The CDR3 sequence is 14 residues long. In DNA, the CDR3 is TGCGCCAGCAGCACGGGACAGGGTTCGAGTGAGCAGTTCTTC. It translates to CASSTGQGSSEQFF. The full variable domain, rest sourced from reference TRBV5-1 and TRBJ2-1, is KAGVTQTPRYLIKTRGQQVTLSCSPISGHRSVSWYQQTPGQGLQFLFEYFSETQRNKGNFPGRFSGRQFSNSRSEMNVSTLELGDSALYLCASSTGQGSSEQFFGPGTRLTVL.

This clonotype has more than one count but fewer than ten. The chain employs TRBV6-2 or TRBV6-3 and TRBJ1-6; 7 nucleotides match TRBD1. Trimming removed 2 bases from V and 15 bases from J; junction bases left unmatched: 1. The CDR3 loop spans 11 amino acids. CDR1 is MNHEY and CDR2 is SVGEGT in the germline V gene. As DNA, the CDR3 is TGTGCCAGCAGTTACGGGACAGACCTCCACTTT. This encodes CASSYGTDLHF.

This clonotype has a handful of counts. The rearrangement uses TRBV18 and TRBJ1-2; TRBD1 aligns across 10 bases. Unmatched junction bases numbered 4, after V lost 1 base and J lost 8 bases. CDR3 length: 14 amino acids. The V gene's germline CDR1 is KGHSH and CDR2 LQKENI. The CDR3 bases are TGTGCCAGCTCACCACGACAGGGGGCGGAGGGCTACACCTTC. Protein: CASSPRQGAEGYTF. The whole variable domain, filled in from reference TRBV18 and TRBJ1-2, reads NAGVMQNPRHLVRRRGQEARLRCSPMKGHSHVYWYRQLPEEGLKFMVYLQKENIIDESGMPKERFSAEFPKEGPSILRIQQVVRGDSAAYFCASSPRQGAEGYTFGSGTRLTVV.

This clonotype was picked up a small number of times. This chain joins TRBV4-1 and TRBJ2-7; no definite D call. The ends were cut back, 1 base at V and 0 bases at J, with 16 bases in the middle. The germline CDR1 and CDR2 sequences are MGHRA and YSYEKL. CDR3 length: 17 residues. CDR3 nucleotide sequence: TGCGCCAGCAGCCAAGGGAAAATTCTGCGCAGCTCCTACGAGCAGTACTTC. Protein: CASSQGKILRSSYEQYF.

CDR3 sequence: CASSRGGPRDEQFF. CDR3 coding DNA: TGTGCCAGCAGTAGAGGAGGGCCGAGGGATGAGCAGTTCTTC. The chain carries TRBV6-1 and TRBJ2-1; D might be TRBD2 (6 bases). Germline V lookup: CDR1 MNHNS, CDR2 SASEGT. The CDR3 totals 14 residues. The V and J ends lost 5 bases and 8 bases respectively, with 16 bases between them.

A few counts support this clonotype. V usage is TRBV7-9 and J usage is TRBJ2-1; 7 positions match TRBD1. Germline assignment: CDR1 SEHNR and CDR2 FQNEAQ (reference sequence). V shed 7 bases and J 4 bases; nucleotides not matched to a gene: 10. The CDR3 consists of 15 residues. CDR3 DNA sequence: TGTGCCAGCAACTCACCGGGACAGCATTACAATGAGCAGTTCTTC. Its protein product is CASNSPGQHYNEQFF. Looking up the rest from reference TRBV7-9 and TRBJ2-1 gives the full variable domain: DTGVSQNPRHKITKRGQNVTFRCDPISEHNRLYWYRQTLGQGPEFLTYFQNEAQLEKSRLLSDRFSAERPKGSFSTLEIQRTEQGDSAMYLCASNSPGQHYNEQFFGPGTRLTVL.

This chain joins TRBV12-3 or TRBV12-4 and TRBJ2-5; possibly TRBD2 for D (6 bases). The CDR3 has 15 amino acids. Trimming shortened V by 6 bases and J by 4 bases, and 18 bases separated the two germline ends. Here the CDR3 DNA reads TGTGCCAGCAGCCCGGGGGTCCGGCCCCGAGAGACCCAGTACTTC. This codes for CASSPGVRPRETQYF.

The V and J genes are TRBV29-1 and TRBJ1-2, with a possible D match to TRBD1 (5 bases). V was cut by 7 bases and J by 6 bases, with 15 bases left in between. The CDR3 is made up of 12 amino acids. Germline V gene lookup returns CDR1 SQVTM and CDR2 ANQGSEA. DNA of the CDR3: TGCAGCGGTATGAAAGGGGAGAATGGCTACACCTTC. It codes for CSGMKGENGYTF.

Only a few counts were recorded for this clonotype. The chain links TRBV20-1 to TRBJ2-6; 7 bases match TRBD1. Unmatched junction bases numbered 6, after V lost 3 bases and J lost 4 bases. The CDR3 spans 15 residues. Germline lookup yields CDR1 DFQATT and CDR2 SNEGSKA (reference sequence). The CDR3 loop reads CSARRQGAGANVLTF. CDR3 nucleotides: TGCAGTGCTAGGAGACAGGGAGCCGGGGCCAACGTCCTGACTTTC.

This clonotype was seen many times. This chain links TRBV7-8 with TRBJ1-2; D gene ambiguous. The length of the CDR3 is 12 residues. Germline CDR1 and CDR2: SGHVS and FQNEAQ. V gave up 1 base and J gave up 5 bases, with 5 bases separating them. CDR3 residues: CASSLGSYGYTF. CDR3 in DNA: TGTGCCAGCAGCTTAGGAAGTTATGGCTACACCTTC.

This clonotype has a handful of counts. The J gene is TRBJ2-5, the V gene TRBV7-8, with D perhaps assigned TRBD1 or TRBD2 (5 bases each). V gave up 5 bases and J gave up 3 bases, with 13 bases separating them. This CDR3 spans 14 amino acids. Germline lookup yields CDR1 SGHVS and CDR2 FQNEAQ. DNA for the CDR3: TGTGCCAGCAGCCGGGGACGGGCGAAAGAGACCCAGTACTTC. Translating gives CASSRGRAKETQYF.

This clonotype was found a few times. The J gene is TRBJ2-3, the V gene TRBV20-1; TRBD2 aligns across 10 bases. The V gene's germline CDR1 is DFQATT and CDR2 SNEGSKA (reference sequence). The CDR3 runs to 16 residues. Trimming at V came to 0 bases and at J to 3 bases, leaving 6 bases not matched to a gene. The CDR3 loop reads CSARDWLAGDTDTQYF. For the CDR3, the DNA is TGCAGTGCTAGAGATTGGCTAGCGGGGGATACAGATACGCAGTATTTT.

The chain recombines TRBV5-4 with TRBJ2-5, with D possibly TRBD2 on 6 matching bases. CDR1 SGHNT and CDR2 YYREEE come from the germline V gene (reference sequence). The CDR3 covers 14 residues. The ends were cut back, 4 bases at V and 5 bases at J, with 15 bases in the middle. In DNA form, the CDR3 reads TGTGCCAGCAGCCACCGTGGGGGGTCGGAGACCCAGTACTTC. This gives the protein CASSHRGGSETQYF.

The rearrangement joins TRBV29-1 to TRBJ2-7; TRBD1 matches at 8 bases. The V and J ends lost 7 bases and 5 bases, in that order; junction bases with no gene match: 7. Germline CDR1 reads SQVTM; CDR2 reads ANQGSEA. This CDR3 contains 12 residues. The CDR3 DNA reads as TGCAGCGCTACCCAGGGGGCCCACGAGCAGTACTTC. Its protein product is CSATQGAHEQYF.

This clonotype came up a few times. The chain recombines TRBV25-1 with TRBJ1-6; unclear D gene. Germline CDR1 is MGHDK and CDR2 is SYGVNS. The CDR3 is made up of 13 amino acids. Trimming removed 8 bases at V and 7 bases at J, with 12 bases between. The CDR3 bases are TGTGCCAGCGGGCAGGTGGAAAATTCACCCCTCCACTTT. As protein: CASGQVENSPLHF.

This clonotype was detected ten times or more. The J gene is TRBJ2-7, the V gene TRBV29-1; no reliable D call. This CDR3 is built from 11 residues. Trimming removed 6 bases at V and 6 bases at J, with 12 bases between. Germline loops: CDR1 SQVTM, CDR2 ANQGSEA. CDR3: CSVGSVREQYF. CDR3 nucleotide sequence: TGCAGCGTCGGATCCGTGCGCGAGCAGTACTTC.